These 25 T cell receptor beta chains were sequenced from one sample in a study of shared clonotypes between healthy human individuals. The data were produced by immunoSEQ multiplex PCR, yet TCRdb's version contains in-frame clones alone and is incomplete. The sample has about 490,000 clones; around 79% are singletons. Material: PBMCs. Receptor source: a middle-aged woman in good health. Some clones in this sample may be carry-over from other donors' samples.

This chain joins TRBV12-5 and TRBJ2-2; tentatively, D is TRBD1 or TRBD2 (5 bases each). This CDR3 spans 17 amino acids. Trimming removed 2 bases from V and 5 bases from J, with 18 bases in between. The V gene's germline CDR1 is LGHNT and CDR2 FRNRAP. CDR3 sequence reads: CASGLSSSGTVTGELFF. Written as DNA, the CDR3 is TGTGCTAGTGGTTTGTCCTCCTCCGGGACCGTTACCGGGGAGCTGTTTTTT.

The chain links TRBV10-1 to TRBJ2-7, with 7 bases fitting TRBD2. The CDR3 sequence is 15 residues long. Germline trimming cut 8 bases from V and 7 bases from J; bases unmatched to any gene: 17. Per germline, CDR1 WNHNN and CDR2 SYGVQD (reference sequence). CDR3 sequence reads: CASPEVAGALWEQYF. CDR3 in DNA: TGCGCCAGCCCTGAGGTTGCGGGAGCGCTCTGGGAGCAGTACTTC.

This clone has just a few counts. The genes are TRBV6-1 and TRBJ2-7; no reliable D call. The germline V and J ends were trimmed by 5 bases and 0 bases, with 8 bases remaining between them. From germline, CDR1 is MNHNS and CDR2 SASEGT. This CDR3 is 13 amino acids long. This CDR3 is CASSLGGSYEQYF. The CDR3 DNA is TGTGCCAGCAGTTTAGGCGGCTCCTACGAGCAGTACTTC.

This clone showed up just a few times. The chain has TRBV11-2 and TRBJ2-3; D possibly matches TRBD1 or TRBD2 (7 bases each). This CDR3 comprises 15 residues. Trimming stripped 4 bases from V and 4 bases from J, with 15 bases between. Germline-derived CDR1 and CDR2 are SGHAT and FQNNGV. CDR3 sequence reads: CASSSNRGGADTQYF. Written as DNA, the CDR3 is TGTGCCAGCAGCTCAAACAGGGGAGGGGCAGATACGCAGTATTTT.

The V and J genes are TRBV28 and TRBJ1-2; unclear D gene. The CDR3 totals 14 residues. Trimming took off 10 bases at V and 9 bases at J, with 24 bases between the two ends. The germline CDR1 and CDR2 sequences are MDHEN and SYDVKM. The CDR3 nucleotides read TGTGCCACCTGCTCAGGCACCGAGCCTTATAGCTACACCTTC. This translates into CATCSGTEPYSYTF.

The chain recombines TRBV6-5 with TRBJ2-7; the D gene is possibly TRBD1 (6 bases). This CDR3 has 14 residues. Germline V CDR1 and CDR2: MNHEY, SVGAGI. V lost 4 bases to trimming and J lost 9 bases, with 19 bases between them. The CDR3 DNA reads as TGTGCCAGCAGTTCCCGGGGAGCCGAGGGGGTGCAGTACTTC. Protein sequence: CASSSRGAEGVQYF.

Here the CDR3 reads CASRGQEWDQPQHF. The CDR3 DNA reads TGTGCCAGCAGGGGACAGGAATGGGATCAGCCCCAGCATTTT. The J gene is TRBJ1-5, the V gene TRBV21-1; the table's D gene call, TRBD1, was not cross checked with the DNA. TRBV21-1 is flagged as a pseudogene. This CDR3 region has 14 residues.

The rearrangement joins TRBV4-2 to TRBJ2-7, with TRBD1 as a possible D gene (6 bases). Trimming removed 4 bases at V and 2 bases at J, with 12 bases between. CDR3 size: 14 residues. Germline assignment: CDR1 LGHNA and CDR2 YNFKEQ. CDR3 nucleotide sequence: TGTGCCAGCAGCCCTACGGGACAAACCTACGAGCAGTACTTC. Protein sequence: CASSPTGQTYEQYF.

Only a few counts were recorded for this clone. The CDR3 DNA sequence: TGTGCCAGCAGTCTAACGGGGGGGAACACTGAAGCTTTCTTT. Amino acids: CASSLTGGNTEAFF. The rearrangement joins TRBV9 to TRBJ1-1; possible D gene TRBD1, 5 bases. This CDR3 has 14 amino acids. Looked up from germline, CDR1 is SGDLS and CDR2 is YYNGEE. V was pared by 5 bases and J by 1 base, with 12 bases between.

The gene calls are TRBV28 and TRBJ2-1; D remains unclear. Germline lookup yields CDR1 MDHEN and CDR2 SYDVKM. This CDR3 contains 13 residues. V was clipped by 6 bases and J by 4 bases, with 10 bases between them. CDR3 region: CASSNTVYNEQFF. In DNA form, the CDR3 reads TGTGCCAGCAGCAACACAGTTTACAATGAGCAGTTCTTC. The whole variable domain, remainder taken from reference TRBV28 and TRBJ2-1, is DVKVTQSSRYLVKRTGEKVFLECVQDMDHENMFWYRQDPGLGLRLIYFSYDVKMKEKGDIPEGYSVSREKKERFSLILESASTNQTSMYLCASSNTVYNEQFFGPGTRLTVL.

The CDR3 loop is CASSGDSMNTEAFF. DNA of the CDR3: TGCGCCAGCAGCGGGGACAGCATGAACACTGAAGCTTTCTTT. The chain has TRBV5-1 and TRBJ1-1; TRBD1 agrees at 7 bases. The CDR3 spans 14 residues. Germline loops: CDR1 SGHRS, CDR2 YFSETQ. Trimming took 4 bases from V and 0 from J; bases not matched to a gene: 3.

The chain has TRBV27 and TRBJ1-1; D call uncertain. The CDR3 loop spans 13 amino acids. Germline assignment: CDR1 MNHEY and CDR2 SMNVEV (reference sequence). Trimming took off 5 bases at V and 7 bases at J, with 14 bases between the two ends. The CDR3 protein is CASSRGPILEAFF. Here the CDR3 DNA reads TGTGCCAGCAGTAGAGGGCCGATACTTGAAGCTTTCTTT.

This chain uses TRBV5-6 with TRBJ2-7; no clear D. V was trimmed by 1 base and J by 4 bases, leaving 9 bases between them. CDR3 length equals 13 residues. Per the germline V gene, CDR1 is SGHDT and CDR2 is YYEEEE. CDR3 sequence (DNA): TGTGCCAGCAGCTTGAATCCAGAGTACGAGCAGTACTTC. Translating gives CASSLNPEYEQYF. The full variable domain, completed using reference TRBV5-6 and TRBJ2-7, is DAGVTQSPTHLIKTRGQQVTLRCSPKSGHDTVSWYQQALGQGPQFIFQYYEEEERQRGNFPDRFSGHQFPNYSSELNVNALLLGDSALYLCASSLNPEYEQYFGPGTRLTVT.

This chain connects TRBV7-3 to TRBJ1-4, with 10 bases that match TRBD1. The CDR3 covers 17 residues. Germline CDR1 SGHTA, CDR2 FQGTGA. Trimming removed 1 base from V and 7 bases from J; junction bases left unmatched: 9. The CDR3 region has the DNA TGTGCCAGCAGCTTAAAGGGACCGACAGGGGGCGGTGAAAAACTGTTTTTT. This translates into CASSLKGPTGGGEKLFF. Drawing the rest from reference TRBV7-3 and TRBJ1-4, the complete variable domain is GAGVSQTPSNKVTEKGKYVELRCDPISGHTALYWYRQSLGQGPEFLIYFQGTGAADDSGLPNDRFFAVRPEGSVSTLKIQRTERGDSAVYLCASSLKGPTGGGEKLFFGSGTQLSVL.

The chain joins TRBV4-3 to TRBJ2-2; D might be TRBD1 or TRBD2, each matching 6 bases. CDR3 length: 15 residues. In germline, CDR1 is LGHNA, CDR2 YSLEER. Trimming removed 0 bases from V and 7 bases from J, with 12 bases in between. The CDR3 is CASSQERGPHGELFF. CDR3 DNA sequence: TGCGCCAGCAGCCAAGAACGGGGGCCCCACGGGGAGCTGTTTTTT.

The V call is TRBV18, the J call TRBJ1-1; 8 nucleotides agree with TRBD1. J lost 5 bases, V lost 6 bases, and 8 bases had no gene match. The germline V gene encodes CDR1 KGHSH and CDR2 LQKENI. This CDR3 is built from 14 residues. The CDR3 protein is CASSRQGKETEAFF. CDR3 nucleotides: TGTGCCAGCTCCCGACAGGGGAAGGAGACTGAAGCTTTCTTT.

This clone was observed at least ten times. J is TRBJ2-7 and V is TRBV11-1; D is uncertain. Germline V gene data show CDR1 as SGHAT and CDR2 as FQDESV (reference sequence). V shed 7 bases and J shed 3 bases, with 10 bases lying between them. This CDR3 has 12 residues. This CDR3 reads CASKPIFYEQYF. The CDR3 DNA follows: TGTGCCAGCAAGCCGATTTTCTACGAGCAGTACTTC.

In this sample, this clone turned up once. The chain links TRBV2 to TRBJ2-7; D uncertain. This CDR3 is 17 amino acids long. CDR1 and CDR2 from the germline V gene are SNHLY and FYNNEI. V lost 3 bases and J 3 bases, leaving 21 bases between the germline ends. The CDR3: CASSEARGIPPYYEQYF. The CDR3 coding sequence is TGTGCCAGCAGTGAGGCTCGTGGGATCCCTCCATACTACGAGCAGTACTTC.

CDR3 sequence: CASSELAEYNEQFF. The CDR3 DNA is TGTGCCAGCAGCGAACTAGCAGAGTACAATGAGCAGTTCTTC. The V gene is TRBV6-6, the J gene TRBJ2-1, with D possibly matching TRBD2 (6 bases). This CDR3 has 14 residues. Germline V lookup: CDR1 MNHNY, CDR2 SVGAGI (reference sequence). V was cut by 6 bases and J by 4 bases, with 13 bases left in between.

This chain uses TRBV27 with TRBJ1-2; a weak D match, TRBD1 (5 bases). V dropped 0 bases and J dropped 6 bases, with 17 bases sitting between them. CDR1 is MNHEY and CDR2 is SMNVEV in the germline V gene (reference sequence). The length of the CDR3 is 16 residues. CDR3 bases: TGTGCCAGCAGTTTATCCAGGGCTGGGGCCAGCAATGGCTACACCTTC. This sequence encodes CASSLSRAGASNGYTF.

The J gene is TRBJ1-2, the V gene TRBV9; D might be TRBD1 (6 bases). The length of the CDR3 is 16 residues. Germline CDR1 and CDR2: SGDLS and YYNGEE. With 0 bases removed from V and 4 bases from J, the gap between germline ends came to 16 bases. The CDR3 nucleotides read TGTGCCAGCAGCGTAGCTACGGGGGGGCGGGCCTATGGCTACACCTTC. Amino acids: CASSVATGGRAYGYTF.

In the case of this clone: Likely a read error: the CDR3 ends without its conserved phenylalanine or tryptophan. V is TRBV6-5 and J is TRBJ2-7; a possible D gene is TRBD2 (6 bases). The V gene's germline CDR1 is MNHEY and CDR2 SVGAGI. The CDR3 consists of 13 residues. CDR3 loop: CASSLVGGYEQYL. DNA of the CDR3: TGCGCCAGCAGCCTTGTGGGGGGCTACGAGCAGTACCTC.

The rearrangement uses TRBV19 and TRBJ2-1, with TRBD2 identical over 16 bases. CDR3 size: 15 residues. Germline-derived CDR1 and CDR2 are LNHDA and SQIVND (reference sequence). V gave up 5 bases and J gave up 7 bases; unmatched junction bases: 2. The CDR3 region has the DNA TGTGCCAGTAGTTCGGGACTAGCGGGAGGGAATGAGCAGTTCTTC. Its protein is CASSSGLAGGNEQFF. The variable domain in full, with the rest retrieved from reference TRBV19 and TRBJ2-1, is DGGITQSPKYLFRKEGQNVTLSCEQNLNHDAMYWYRQDPGQGLRLIYYSQIVNDFQKGDIAEGYSVSREKKESFPLTVTSAQKNPTAFYLCASSSGLAGGNEQFFGPGTRLTVL.

This rearrangement joins TRBV7-8 to TRBJ1-4; a possible D gene is TRBD1 (6 bases). Germline CDR1 and CDR2: SGHVS and FQNEAQ. Trimming left V 2 bases short and J 7 bases short, with 14 bases between. The CDR3 is made up of 15 amino acids. Here the CDR3 reads CASSLTRGRIEKLFF. As DNA, the CDR3 is TGTGCCAGCAGCTTAACCAGGGGTCGGATTGAAAAACTGTTTTTT. The whole variable domain, filled in from reference TRBV7-8 and TRBJ1-4, reads GAGVSQSPRYKVAKRGQDVALRCDPISGHVSLFWYQQALGQGPEFLTYFQNEAQLDKSGLPSDRFFAERPEGSVSTLKIQRTQQEDSAVYLCASSLTRGRIEKLFFGSGTQLSVL.

The chain carries TRBV7-2 and TRBJ2-5; D may be TRBD2 (6 bases). V lost 1 base and J lost 3, with 9 bases in between. Germline CDR1 is SGHTA and CDR2 is FQGNSA. The length of the CDR3 is 14 residues. The CDR3 spells CASSLELAEETQYF. CDR3 DNA: TGTGCCAGCAGCTTAGAATTAGCGGAAGAGACCCAGTACTTC.